These 2 T cell receptor beta chains came from one sample sequenced in a study of cytomegalovirus exposure and HLA in healthy donors. The PCR made use of 60 Vbeta and 13 Jbeta primers. Profiled with immunoSEQ multiplex PCR; TCRdb holds only in-frame clones, not every one. The sample carries 200,000 or so clones, approximately 78% recorded once. Sequencing was carried out using PBMCs. The source is a woman in her forties or fifties in good health and CMV-seropositive.

This clone was seen once. The chain couples TRBV18 to TRBJ2-5; D might be TRBD1 (6 bases). Germline V gives CDR1 KGHSH, CDR2 LQKENI. Between the trimmed V and J ends, which lost 4 bases and 2 bases, there was a span of 14 bases. CDR3 length: 15 amino acids. The CDR3: CASSQDSLTQETQYF. The CDR3 nucleotides are TGTGCCAGCTCACAGGACAGTCTGACTCAAGAGACCCAGTACTTC.

This clone was recorded only once. This same CDR3 is encoded by further DNA sequences in the sample. V and J are TRBV11-3 and TRBJ2-2; D call uncertain. This CDR3 contains 13 residues. With 0 bases removed from V and 4 bases from J, the gap between germline ends came to 3 bases. CDR1 is SGHNT and CDR2 is YENEEA in the germline V gene. CDR3 sequence reads: CASSLDLTGELFF. The CDR3 nucleotides are TGTGCCAGCAGCTTAGACCTCACCGGGGAGCTGTTTTTT.